Each of the 28 T cell receptor beta chains below was sequenced from the same sample in a study of early T cells in non-severe SARS-CoV-2 infection. TCRdb redid the calling of the 5' RACE reads with MiXCR, one entry per CDR3 protein. The sample has 35,000 to 55,000 distinct CDR3 sequences, 23% seen once. The sequencing here drew on whole blood, taken at baseline. The receptor source for this set is an adult who was a healthcare worker with PCR-confirmed SARS-CoV-2 infection or an uninfected control (not recorded which).

This clonotype was detected only a few times. This CDR3 is CASSPGTGKNTGELFF. The CDR3 region has the DNA TGTGCCAGTAGCCCCGGGACAGGGAAGAACACCGGGGAGCTGTTTTTT. The chain links TRBV19 to TRBJ2-2; 9 nucleotides align to TRBD1. Trimming cost V 6 bases and J 1 base; bases outside gene matches: 6. The germline V gene has CDR1 LNHDA and CDR2 SQIVND (reference sequence). The CDR3 covers 16 residues.

The J gene is TRBJ1-1, the V gene TRBV7-2; D may be TRBD1 (5 bases). The CDR3 covers 14 residues. Per germline, CDR1 SGHTA and CDR2 FQGNSA. With 5 bases removed from V and 1 base from J, the gap between germline ends came to 11 bases. CDR3 amino acids: CASSATTANTEAFF. The CDR3 DNA reads TGTGCCAGCAGCGCGACGACAGCGAACACTGAAGCTTTCTTT.

V is TRBV18 and J is TRBJ2-5, with a tentative D call TRBD1 (6 bases). Trimming took 6 bases from V and 1 from J, leaving 15 bases between them. The germline V gene encodes CDR1 KGHSH and CDR2 LQKENI. This CDR3 is 15 amino acids long. CDR3 region: CASSDLGTIQETQYF. The CDR3 region has the DNA TGTGCCAGCTCCGATCTCGGGACAATCCAAGAGACCCAGTACTTC.

The count of this clonotype is one. This chain links TRBV5-1 with TRBJ2-5, with D hard to call. V lost 0 bases to trimming and J lost 2 bases, with 14 bases between them. Germline CDR1 is SGHRS and CDR2 is YFSETQ. There are 16 residues in the CDR3. The CDR3 DNA reads as TGCGCCAGCAGCTTGGAAGGTGTATTTCCACAAGAGACCCAGTACTTC. Translation gives CASSLEGVFPQETQYF.

The V and J genes are TRBV7-9 and TRBJ1-1, with TRBD1 as a possible D gene (5 bases). The CDR3 contains 15 residues. Germline values: CDR1 SEHNR, CDR2 FQNEAQ (reference sequence). V was trimmed by 1 base and J by 1 base, leaving 10 bases between them. The CDR3 protein is CASSLVGTGNTEAFF. CDR3 nucleotide sequence: TGTGCCAGCAGCTTAGTGGGGACGGGGAACACTGAAGCTTTCTTT.

The rearrangement joins TRBV20-1 to TRBJ2-3; D is undetermined. Between the trimmed V and J ends, which lost 6 bases and 0 bases, there was a span of 13 bases. The CDR3 runs to 14 residues. CDR1 DFQATT and CDR2 SNEGSKA come from the germline V gene (reference sequence). The CDR3 DNA sequence: TGCAGTGCCCCTAAGGGCTCTAGCACAGATACGCAGTATTTT. Encoded protein: CSAPKGSSTDTQYF.

This clonotype was observed at least ten times. The J gene is TRBJ1-2, the V gene TRBV6-1; a possible D gene is TRBD1 (5 bases). CDR1 and CDR2 (germline): MNHNS, SASEGT. The CDR3 covers 12 residues. V shed 6 bases and J shed 4 bases, with 9 bases lying between them. The CDR3 spells CASSRDSYGYTF. DNA of the CDR3: TGTGCCAGCAGCAGGGATAGCTATGGCTACACCTTC.

The chain carries TRBV7-8 and TRBJ2-7; D is unresolved. Trimming shortened V by 4 bases and J by 4 bases, and 14 bases separated the two germline ends. Germline V gene data show CDR1 as SGHVS and CDR2 as FQNEAQ. There are 14 residues in the CDR3. For the CDR3, the DNA is TGTGCCAGCAGCTGGCGGCCAGCCCCATACGAGCAGTACTTC. Its translation is CASSWRPAPYEQYF.

The V gene is TRBV7-6, the J gene TRBJ1-1; the match to TRBD1 covers 9 bases. The CDR3 extends over 16 amino acids. V was pared by 4 bases and J by 5 bases, with 11 bases of the junction left unmatched. From germline, CDR1 is SGHVS and CDR2 FNYEAQ. The CDR3 DNA follows: TGTGCCAGCAGCTATAGTTTCGGGACAGGGTGGACTGAAGCTTTCTTT. Encoded protein: CASSYSFGTGWTEAFF.

This clonotype was detected a few times. This rearrangement joins TRBV11-3 to TRBJ2-3, with D possibly being TRBD1 (6 bases). Between the trimmed V and J ends, which lost 4 bases and 3 bases, there was a span of 11 bases. The CDR3 loop spans 14 amino acids. Germline V CDR1 and CDR2: SGHNT, YENEEA. The CDR3 DNA reads as TGTGCCAGCAGCTCCCGGGACACTACAGATACGCAGTATTTT. Its translation is CASSSRDTTDTQYF.

The chain is built from TRBV27 and TRBJ2-1; TRBD2 matches 11 bases. From germline, CDR1 is MNHEY and CDR2 SMNVEV (reference sequence). The CDR3 runs to 14 residues. Losses at the gene ends were 5 bases for V and 7 bases for J; bases not matched to a gene: 4. The CDR3 sequence: CASSNGLAGNEQFF. The CDR3 nucleotides read TGTGCCAGCAGTAACGGACTAGCGGGTAATGAGCAGTTCTTC.

This clonotype has only a few counts. The chain recombines TRBV7-9 with TRBJ2-7; D is ambiguous. CDR3 length equals 12 residues. Germline V gene lookup returns CDR1 SEHNR and CDR2 FQNEAQ (reference sequence). Trimming removed 2 bases at V and 3 bases at J, with 5 bases between. The CDR3 here is CASSLLVYEQYF. In DNA form, the CDR3 reads TGTGCCAGCAGCTTACTCGTCTACGAGCAGTACTTC.

This clonotype came up a few times. This chain joins TRBV4-2 and TRBJ2-5, with 11 bases matching TRBD1. The V segment lost 3 bases and the J segment 0 bases; nucleotides outside the gene matches: 6. CDR1 and CDR2 from the germline V gene are LGHNA and YNFKEQ. CDR3 length: 17 amino acids. This CDR3 is CASSQAGQGAYQETQYF. DNA of the CDR3: TGTGCCAGCAGCCAGGCCGGACAGGGGGCGTACCAAGAGACCCAGTACTTC.

This clonotype has just a few counts. The chain recombines TRBV12-3 or TRBV12-4 with TRBJ2-7, with D perhaps TRBD1 (5 bases). The CDR3 has 12 amino acids. V gave up 5 bases and J gave up 2 bases, with 7 bases separating them. The CDR3 nucleotides read TGTGCCAGCAGTCCAGGGCCCTACGAGCAGTACTTC. Its protein is CASSPGPYEQYF.

This clonotype has just a few counts. The V gene is TRBV12-3 or TRBV12-4, the J gene TRBJ1-5; D unresolved. CDR3 length equals 15 residues. V was cut by 3 bases and J by 2 bases, with 11 bases left in between. CDR3 loop: CASSLEGRGNQPQHF. The CDR3 region has the DNA TGTGCCAGCAGTTTGGAGGGTAGGGGCAATCAGCCCCAGCATTTT.

This clonotype was recorded a few times. The chain recombines TRBV7-9 with TRBJ2-5; the match to TRBD1 covers 8 bases. V was pared by 4 bases and J by 4 bases, with 2 bases of the junction left unmatched. Germline CDR1 SEHNR, CDR2 FQNEAQ (reference sequence). CDR3 length: 13 residues. CDR3 nucleotide sequence: TGTGCCAGCAGCTCCACAGGGGGAGAGACCCAGTACTTC. Its protein product is CASSSTGGETQYF.

V gene TRBV10-3 combines with J gene TRBJ1-2; maybe TRBD1 (5 bases). CDR1 and CDR2 (germline): ENHRY, SYGVKD. V was clipped by 0 bases and J by 0 bases, with 11 bases between them. This CDR3 has 16 residues. The CDR3: CAISESGQGSNYGYTF. The DNA for the CDR3 is TGTGCCATCAGTGAGTCGGGGCAGGGCTCTAACTATGGCTACACCTTC.

This clonotype was seen a handful of times. V usage is TRBV29-1 and J usage is TRBJ1-2; no clear D gene. V lost 7 bases and J 3 bases, leaving 6 bases between the germline ends. Germline-derived CDR1 and CDR2 are SQVTM and ANQGSEA. CDR3 length: 10 residues. CDR3 sequence reads: CSADDYGYTF. The CDR3 DNA reads TGCAGCGCTGACGACTATGGCTACACCTTC.

This chain connects TRBV29-1 to TRBJ2-5; D uncertain. The CDR3 contains 14 residues. The V gene lost 1 base and the J gene lost 3 bases, with 12 bases spanning the gap. The germline CDR1 and CDR2 sequences are SQVTM and ANQGSEA. The CDR3 loop reads CSVEGIQLEETQYF. In DNA form, the CDR3 reads TGCAGCGTTGAAGGTATACAGCTAGAAGAGACCCAGTACTTC.

This chain uses TRBV20-1 with TRBJ2-7; D not resolved. The CDR3 has 13 amino acids. Germline V gene sequence: CDR1 DFQATT, CDR2 SNEGSKA (reference sequence). V was trimmed by 1 base and J by 6 bases, leaving 13 bases between them. DNA of the CDR3: TGCAGTGCTAGAGGAGGCACGAGAGGCGAGCAGTACTTC. Encoded protein: CSARGGTRGEQYF.

The V gene is TRBV12-3 or TRBV12-4, the J gene TRBJ2-7, with 9 bases lining up with TRBD1. This CDR3 spans 14 amino acids. Trimming removed 3 bases from V and 3 bases from J; junction bases left unmatched: 3. The CDR3 protein is CASSFAGQGYEQYF. As DNA, the CDR3 is TGTGCCAGCAGTTTCGCGGGACAGGGCTACGAGCAGTACTTC.

This clonotype was counted between two and nine times. The chain uses TRBV7-9 and TRBJ2-3, with TRBD1 identical over 7 bases. The CDR3 has 14 amino acids. The trim removed 3 bases at V and 4 bases at J, leaving 4 bases unmatched. CDR1 is SEHNR and CDR2 is FQNEAQ in the germline V gene (reference sequence). The CDR3 DNA reads TGTGCCAGCAGCTTGGGCGACAGGGCAGATACGCAGTATTTT. This encodes CASSLGDRADTQYF. The full variable domain, with the rest looked up from reference TRBV7-9 and TRBJ2-3, is DTGVSQNPRHKITKRGQNVTFRCDPISEHNRLYWYRQTLGQGPEFLTYFQNEAQLEKSRLLSDRFSAERPKGSFSTLEIQRTEQGDSAMYLCASSLGDRADTQYFGPGTRLTVL.

This clonotype was observed a few times. The chain joins TRBV7-9 to TRBJ2-2; D uncertain. V lost 5 bases, J lost 6 bases, and 16 bases lay in between. The CDR3 extends over 15 amino acids. Germline loops: CDR1 SEHNR, CDR2 FQNEAQ (reference sequence). CDR3 protein: CASSPKWEMAGELFF. CDR3 coding DNA: TGTGCCAGCAGCCCCAAGTGGGAAATGGCCGGGGAGCTGTTTTTT.

The rearrangement links TRBV11-2 to TRBJ2-3, with D perhaps matching TRBD2 (6 bases). V lost 3 bases, J lost 2 bases, and 12 bases lay in between. Germline V gene data show CDR1 as SGHAT and CDR2 as FQNNGV. The CDR3 covers 15 residues. The DNA for the CDR3 is TGTGCCAGCAGCTTTAGGGAGGCGATCACAGATACGCAGTATTTT. Its translation: CASSFREAITDTQYF.

This clonotype was counted between two and nine times. This chain links TRBV6-1 with TRBJ1-6; D not resolved. Germline CDR1 reads MNHNS; CDR2 reads SASEGT. The CDR3 spans 15 residues. V was cut by 8 bases and J by 5 bases, with 16 bases left in between. This CDR3 reads CASYGPRGDNSPLHF. For the CDR3, the DNA is TGTGCCAGCTATGGACCCCGTGGGGATAATTCACCCCTCCACTTT.

This clonotype has just a few counts. The chain has TRBV25-1 and TRBJ2-3; the D is unclear. V was clipped by 4 bases and J by 6 bases, with 14 bases between them. The CDR3 spans 14 residues. Germline V gene lookup returns CDR1 MGHDK and CDR2 SYGVNS. This CDR3 is CASSGSQGSDTQYF. The CDR3 DNA reads as TGTGCCAGCAGTGGGTCTCAAGGGTCTGATACGCAGTATTTT.

This clonotype ranks as medium-sized (0.01 to 0.1%). The genes are TRBV20-1 and TRBJ2-3, with 7 nucleotides matching TRBD2. V shed 1 base, J shed 2 bases, and the junction held 6 bases outside the gene matches. Germline V CDR1 and CDR2: DFQATT, SNEGSKA (reference sequence). This CDR3 region has 15 residues. The CDR3 DNA follows: TGCAGTGCTAGAGTACGCGGGGGTCCCACAGATACGCAGTATTTT. Translating it yields CSARVRGGPTDTQYF.

This clonotype was observed at least ten times. In DNA form, the CDR3 reads TGTGCCAGCAGCTTTCAGGGACAGGGAGACACTGAAGCTTTCTTT. Translation: CASSFQGQGDTEAFF. The chain couples TRBV7-6 to TRBJ1-1; TRBD1 matches at 9 bases. This CDR3 region has 15 residues. Germline CDR1 is SGHVS and CDR2 is FNYEAQ. J gave up 3 bases and V 3 bases, and 5 bases lay outside the gene matches.